Listed here are 13 T cell receptor beta chains from one sample, sequenced in a study of blood T cell repertoires in COVID-19 (dated by TCRdb to 2019 to 2021). Library preparation used the immunoSEQ multiplex PCR assay. TCRdb took this table from immuneACCESS and kept in-frame rearrangements with V and J called. Such tables lack part of the clones; where checked against another copy, unresolved V genes explain under half of the gap, and the rest is unexplained. The sample yields about 250,000 clones; about 83% were counted once. Around 6% of the sample comes from the top ten. The sample taken for sequencing was peripheral blood. These receptors were obtained from a human donor in a cohort sampled during active COVID-19.

The J gene is TRBJ2-3, the V gene TRBV6-6; possible D gene TRBD1, 7 bases. V lost 5 bases and J 9 bases, leaving 21 bases between the germline ends. The V gene's germline CDR1 is MNHNY and CDR2 SVGAGI (reference sequence). The CDR3 extends over 15 amino acids. This CDR3 is CASSAAGQTSNTQYF. The CDR3 nucleotides read TGTGCCAGCAGTGCGGCGGGACAGACCTCTAACACGCAGTATTTT.

The chain uses TRBV6-2 or TRBV6-3 and TRBJ2-7; no firm D call. CDR1 and CDR2 (germline): MNHEY, SVGEGT. The CDR3 is made up of 15 amino acids. V lost 1 base and J 2 bases, leaving 12 bases between the germline ends. The CDR3 spells CASSYYGSITYEQYF. In nucleotides, the CDR3 is TGTGCCAGCAGTTACTACGGGTCCATTACCTACGAGCAGTACTTC.

V and J are TRBV9 and TRBJ1-2; D uncertain. Germline V gives CDR1 SGDLS, CDR2 YYNGEE. CDR3 length: 14 residues. The germline V and J ends were trimmed by 0 bases and 6 bases, with 12 bases remaining between them. In DNA, the CDR3 is TGTGCCAGCAGCGTAGTAACGGAAGGAGATGGCTACACCTTC. It is translated as CASSVVTEGDGYTF.

The rearrangement uses TRBV9 and TRBJ2-3; 13 bases are a match to TRBD2. The germline gives CDR1 SGDLS, CDR2 YYNGEE. The CDR3 sequence is 16 residues long. V lost 4 bases to trimming and J lost 2 bases; unmatched junction nucleotides: 4. CDR3 DNA sequence: TGTGCCAGCAGCTTGGGACTAGCGGGGATCACAGATACGCAGTATTTT. Translation: CASSLGLAGITDTQYF.

The CDR3 nucleotides read TGTGCCAGTACCTTGAGGACAGGGTCCGGAAACACCATATATTTT. This gives the protein CASTLRTGSGNTIYF. This sequence joins TRBV7-2 and TRBJ1-3, with 8 bases matching TRBD1. Germline CDR1 is SGHTA and CDR2 is FQGNSA. V lost 9 bases, J lost 4 bases, and 11 bases stayed unmatched. This CDR3 has 15 residues.

The genes are TRBV5-1 and TRBJ1-6, with 9 bases that match TRBD1. V trimming: 4 bases; J trimming: 9 bases; junction bases outside the gene matches: 5. The CDR3 totals 14 residues. Per the germline V gene, CDR1 is SGHRS and CDR2 is YFSETQ. The DNA for the CDR3 is TGCGCCAGCAGCACCGGACAGGGGAGTTCACCCCTCCACTTT. Protein: CASSTGQGSSPLHF.

This chain connects TRBV7-9 to TRBJ2-7; D is unclear. Germline V gene lookup returns CDR1 SEHNR and CDR2 FQNEAQ (reference sequence). V was trimmed by 5 bases and J by 7 bases, leaving 15 bases between them. This CDR3 is built from 13 residues. The CDR3 is CASSANARPEQYF. Here the CDR3 DNA reads TGTGCCAGCAGCGCGAACGCTAGGCCGGAGCAGTACTTC.

The genes are TRBV3-1 (or the pseudogene TRBV3-2) and TRBJ1-1; D gene uncertain. Trimming stripped 5 bases from V and 4 bases from J, with 14 bases between. CDR3 size: 14 residues. Germline CDR1 reads LGHDT; CDR2 reads YNNKEL (reference sequence). The CDR3 here is CASSTQTLGTEAFF. The CDR3 bases are TGTGCCAGCAGCACCCAGACACTTGGCACTGAAGCTTTCTTT.

This chain uses TRBV5-1 with TRBJ2-1, with 11 positions matching TRBD2. The CDR3 runs 20 residues. Germline V gene data show CDR1 as SGHRS and CDR2 as YFSETQ. With 0 bases clipped from V and 2 bases from J, the junction kept 13 bases outside the gene matches. The CDR3 DNA sequence: TGCGCCAGCAGCTTGGGGCTAGCGGGGGGCAAATCATTACCCTACAATGAGCAGTTCTTC. Protein product: CASSLGLAGGKSLPYNEQFF.

CDR3 loop: CASSLRLSTDTQYF. The CDR3 DNA reads as TGTGCCAGCAGCCTCCGTCTCAGCACAGATACGCAGTATTTT. The V and J genes are TRBV7-2 and TRBJ2-3, with D hard to call. The CDR3 is 14 amino acids. The V gene's germline CDR1 is SGHTA and CDR2 FQGNSA. V was clipped by 5 bases and J by 0 bases, with 9 bases between them.

The chain combines TRBV30 with TRBJ2-1, with TRBD1 matching over 8 bases. Trimming cost V 4 bases and J 8 bases; bases outside gene matches: 4. CDR1 and CDR2 (germline): GTSNPN, SVGIG (reference sequence). The CDR3 spans 12 residues. The CDR3 is CAWTGGWDEQFF. As DNA, the CDR3 is TGTGCCTGGACAGGGGGCTGGGATGAGCAGTTCTTC. Full variable domain (rest looked up from reference TRBV30 and TRBJ2-1): SQTIHQWPATLVQPVGSPLSLECTVEGTSNPNLYWYRQAAGRGLQLLFYSVGIGQISSEVPQNLSASRPQDRQFILSSKKLLLSDSGFYLCAWTGGWDEQFFGPGTRLTVL.

This clone was picked up one time. The chain joins TRBV2 to TRBJ1-1; D is ambiguous. V was trimmed by 3 bases and J by 4 bases, leaving 6 bases between them. Germline CDR1 reads SNHLY; CDR2 reads FYNNEI. This CDR3 has 12 amino acids. CDR3 DNA: TGTGCCAGCAGTGACCAGTTCACTGAAGCTTTCTTT. It is translated as CASSDQFTEAFF.

This sequence joins TRBV29-1 and TRBJ1-1; D is perhaps TRBD1 (5 bases). Trimming took off 6 bases at V and 1 base at J, with 12 bases between the two ends. This CDR3 is built from 13 residues. Per germline, CDR1 SQVTM and CDR2 ANQGSEA. In nucleotides, the CDR3 is TGCAGCGTGGAGGGGCAGGCGAACACTGAAGCTTTCTTT. It encodes CSVEGQANTEAFF.